This T cell receptor beta chain derives from a study of identical twins. Study findings and constraints: The study found excess low generation probability among twin-shared out-of-frame alpha sequences.

To note about this clonotype: Its antigen remains unidentified.

TCRdb redid the calling of the 5' RACE reads with MiXCR, one entry per CDR3 protein. The sample records around 250,000 distinct CDR3 sequences, 12% being singletons. The CDR3 loop spans 13 amino acids. Trimming shortened V by 5 bases and J by 8 bases, and 13 bases separated the two germline ends. In germline, CDR1 is DFQATT, CDR2 SNEGSKA (reference sequence). The sample was also linked to a second study, of yellow fever vaccine responses in identical twins. That report notes: Twins' vaccine T cell response reportedly gave the appearance of partial convergence and partial personalization.

This receptor was taken from a woman aged 18-30 years in good health. The specimen sequenced was memory (CD45RO+) T cells sorted from blood. The rearrangement joins TRBV20-1 to TRBJ1-6; a weak D match, TRBD1 (5 bases). The CDR3 protein is CSAEGLLDSPLHF. As DNA, the CDR3 is TGCAGTGCTGAGGGACTGTTGGATTCACCCCTCCACTTT.